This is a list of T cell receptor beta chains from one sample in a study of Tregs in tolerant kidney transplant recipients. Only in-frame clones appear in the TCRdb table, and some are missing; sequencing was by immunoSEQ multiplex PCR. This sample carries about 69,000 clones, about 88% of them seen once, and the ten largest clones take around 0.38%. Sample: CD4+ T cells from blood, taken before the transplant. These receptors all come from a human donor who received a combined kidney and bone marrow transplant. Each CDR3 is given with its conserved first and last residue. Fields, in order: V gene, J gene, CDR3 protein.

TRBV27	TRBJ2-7	CASSIRPPGGKYEQYF
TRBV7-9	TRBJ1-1	CASSTGQGGNTEAFF
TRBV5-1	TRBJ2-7	CASSSTPDSGTSGQYF
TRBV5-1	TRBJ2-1	CASSLSLAGTSYNEQFF
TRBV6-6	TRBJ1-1	CASSHLTGVGAFF
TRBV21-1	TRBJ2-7	CASGQGKDEQYF
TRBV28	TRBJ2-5	CASSTPGQIQETQYF
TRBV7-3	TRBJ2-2	CASSFSPVNTGELFF
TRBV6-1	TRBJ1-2	CASRKGQVNYGYTF
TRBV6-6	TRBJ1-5	CASSYPGGDQPQHF
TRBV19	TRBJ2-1	CASRDGGYNEQFF
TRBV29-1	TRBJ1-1	CSVDTGAYTEAFF
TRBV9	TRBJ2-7	CASSVGPGTGAHVYEQYF
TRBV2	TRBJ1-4	CASRSRDSATNEKLFF
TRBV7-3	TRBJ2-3	CASSSTSGIITDTQYF
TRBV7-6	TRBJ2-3	CASSLGLAGDTQYF
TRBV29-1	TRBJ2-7	CSVVVAGSYEQYF
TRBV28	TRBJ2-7	CASSLSSGTALEQYF
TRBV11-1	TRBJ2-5	CASSPGQGQETQYF
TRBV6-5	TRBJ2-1	CASSYDGVHEQFF
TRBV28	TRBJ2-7	CASTTGPYEQYF
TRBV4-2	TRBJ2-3	CASSQAVGSGWGTDTQYF
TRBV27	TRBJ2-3	CATRLRRLPSTDTQYF
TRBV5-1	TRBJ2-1	CASSWGLAGGPPSYNEQFF
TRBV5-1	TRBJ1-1	CASSLNPGTGYTEAFF
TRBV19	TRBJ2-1	CASTYTSSYNEQFF
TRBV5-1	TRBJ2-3	CASHRLAGDNTDTQYF
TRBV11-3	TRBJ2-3	CASSLGASGTFGTQYF
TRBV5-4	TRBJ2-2	CASSLAHTTGELFF
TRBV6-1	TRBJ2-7	CASSEPGQGSGEQYF
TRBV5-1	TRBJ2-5	CASSKGQGQETQYF
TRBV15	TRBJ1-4	CATSDDRVNEKLFF
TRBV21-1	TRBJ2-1	CASTGREVRAEQFF
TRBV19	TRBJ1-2	CASSIPGNYGYTF
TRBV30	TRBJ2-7	CAWNWDTTYEQYF
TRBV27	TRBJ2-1	CASSLSHGTYSYNEQFF
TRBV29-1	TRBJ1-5	CSVRQGQSGQPQHF
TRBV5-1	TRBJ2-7	CASSLPGLQSMEQYF
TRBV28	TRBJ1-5	CASSATGLQPQHF
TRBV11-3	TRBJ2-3	CASSLGSVAGATDTQYF
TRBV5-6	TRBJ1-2	CASSLGQPSYGYTF
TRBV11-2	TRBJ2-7	CASSRQALYEQYF
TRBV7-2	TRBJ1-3	CASATRRGTIYF
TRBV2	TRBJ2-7	CASSEALASGNFISYEQYF
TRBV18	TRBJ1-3	CASSHDKVLGNTIYF
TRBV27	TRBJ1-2	CASSLGLGAVGYTF
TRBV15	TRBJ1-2	CATSRDLGTGEGYTF
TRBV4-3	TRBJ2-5	CASSQGRQGRETQYF
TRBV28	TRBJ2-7	CASSSSGGGRRYEQYF
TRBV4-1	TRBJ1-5	CASSQGLRGPQHF
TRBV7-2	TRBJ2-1	CASSIGGRWEQFF
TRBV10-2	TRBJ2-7	CASSGTSGSYEQYF
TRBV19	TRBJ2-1	CASSIGSLGSYNEQFF
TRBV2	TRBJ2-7	CASSGEGVEQYF
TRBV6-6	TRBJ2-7	CASTKQGTYEQYF
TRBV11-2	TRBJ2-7	CASSSGDRGTYEQYF
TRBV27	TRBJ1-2	CASRPGTNYGYTF